This TCR beta chain came from a study of radiation and T cells in renal cell carcinoma (dated by TCRdb to 2018 to 2020). For the wider study: A total of around 50 samples underwent TCR beta sequencing, made up of 26 tumors and about 27 peripheral blood samples. Across all 50 or so samples, 4,016,671 unique CDR3 nucleotide sequences, encoding 2,658,974 unique CDR3 amino acid sequences, were identified. Overall results and qualifications from the work: Irradiated tumors contained more dominant CDR3 motifs, and these motifs occupied a larger share of the repertoire than in control tumors. TCR clonality was higher in irradiated tumors than in controls, as the top 100 clonotypes made up an average of around 50% of the repertoire in irradiated tumors compared with around 43% in nephrectomy-only tumors. With a single-armed trial design, the study had no way to address how radiation dose or scheduling affects the TCR repertoire. Because pretreatment tumor biopsies were not available, the study could not determine whether clonotypes were already present within the tumor at baseline. Because only small tumor regions of roughly 1 g were available, intratumoral heterogeneity was not captured. In blood, the top tumor clonotypes increased between baseline and 2 weeks post-radiation and then shrank by 4 weeks, which suggests that tumor-resident clones expanded only transiently.

The immunoSEQ kit was used, according to the manufacturer's recommendations, to generate TCR beta libraries from genomic DNA. For library preparation, a first multiplex PCR was performed with proprietary primers, followed by a second PCR in which unique barcodes were added, and bead cleanups were performed after each round. A kit-provided positive control reaction and a negative control reaction were included in every sample batch. The final libraries were assessed on an Agilent 4200 TapeStation D1000 ScreenTape, pooled by volume, and quantified by qPCR. Sequencing ran on an Illumina NextSeq500 with a MidOutput 150-cycle cartridge, using 156 Read1 and 15 Index1 cycles with kit custom primers. The pooled library was loaded at 0.95 to 1 pM with about 20% PhiX control spiked in. The paper's data handling went like this. Vendor-processed data were analyzed in R, with a clonotype defined as all T cells sharing the same CDR3 nucleotide sequence. For clone abundance analyses, frequencies were normalized to the 10,000 most abundant clones per sample. Before analysis, public T cell clones were removed, and these numbered fewer than six per sample on average. Dominant motifs were analyzed with ImmunoMap using the PAM10 matrix, a gap penalty of 30, and a homology threshold of 0.3, and motifs with a cumulative frequency of at least 0.01 were considered dominant. A difference in abundance of at least 32-fold between compartments was used to define tumor-enriched and baseline blood-enriched clonotypes. Tumor-blood repertoire similarity was measured with the Baroni-Urbani and Buser coefficient, and group comparisons used two-tailed Wilcoxon tests in R. TCRdb mirrors the immuneACCESS table, restricted to in-frame sequences. Some clones are absent from its copies; in checked studies, under half trace to an unresolved V gene, and the reason for the others is unknown. The D gene and trimming were derived from the DNA, and the V and J assignments and clone size from that table. In all, the sample holds under 25,000 clones, and roughly two thirds of those were seen once. The biggest ten clones account for approximately 13% of the sample.

The sample's time point, from its label and the paper: tumor resected at nephrectomy. Interpreted using the paper, the treatment or condition label stands for: 15 Gy SBRT to primary tumor, nephrectomy 4 weeks later. The samples were drawn from a clinical trial, where primary renal cell carcinomas were treated with 15 Gy of stereotactic body radiation therapy and then removed by nephrectomy 4 weeks afterward. All patients had renal cell carcinoma with clear cell pathology. Tumors were dissociated mechanically, digested with collagenase/hyaluronidase at 37 degrees C, processed in gentleMACS C tubes, and stored in liquid nitrogen. The QIAamp DNA Blood Mini Kit (Qiagen) was used to prepare genomic DNA for TCR sequencing. Samples were included in the analyses only if all quality control checks were passed. This clone has just a few counts. This clone's antigen is unknown. The input lacks base qualities; no much larger clone sits a single base away.

This TCR came from a woman aged 70-85 years with renal cell carcinoma. Material: tumor tissue, obtained from a patient whose treatment included radiotherapy and nephrectomy.

The CDR3 region: CASSLRPGGMNGYTF. Here is the DNA: TGTGCCAGCAGCTTACGCCCAGGGGGGATGAATGGCTACACCTTC. Recombination joined TRBV13 with TRBJ1-2, with 7 bases aligning to TRBD1. According to the germline V gene (reference sequence), CDR1 reads PRHDT and CDR2 reads FYEKMQ. Reading from cysteine to phenylalanine, the CDR3 counts 15 amino acids. Of the read, only the CDR3 DNA is kept; its 45 bases are in frame from base 1. Germline trimming amounts to 2 bases on V and 6 bases on J, with 9 as the count of junction bases outside the gene matches.